This T cell receptor (beta chain) was documented in a study of cytomegalovirus exposure and HLA in healthy donors. Per the germline V gene, CDR1 is SGHRS and CDR2 is YFSETQ. The CDR3 is 13 amino acids. Trimming took off 4 bases at V and 4 bases at J, with 10 bases between the two ends. Primers for the PCR totalled 60 Vbeta and 13 Jbeta. Assay: immunoSEQ multiplex PCR; the TCRdb copy retains only in-frame clones and omits some. Among 150,000 to 200,000 clones listed, under 80% were seen once. Sequencing was carried out using PBMCs. This clonotype was sampled from a female donor in good health and CMV-seronegative. The genes are TRBV5-1 and TRBJ2-3, with unresolved D. The CDR3 bases are TGCGCCAGCAGCCCCGAGGTGCCAGATACGCAGTATTTT. This translates into CASSPEVPDTQYF.